This section outlines one TCR beta chain sequence together with its context. Antigen: not known. It was with a sample-barcoded 5' primer and a J-beta primer mix that a second PCR of roughly 6 to 12 cycles was run. Each CDR3 protein is one row after TCRdb ran MiXCR on the 5' RACE reads. The sample contains hundreds of thousands of distinct CDR3 sequences, about 56% of which appear only once. This sample is drawn from a study of blood T cells in healthy people across ages. Drawn from each donor were ten milliliters of peripheral blood. Overall study findings and caveats: Greater diversity and more naive CD4+ cells were seen in long-lived donors than in aged donors.

This TCR was sampled from a middle-aged man in good health. The sequenced sample was blood.

The CDR3 bases are TGCAGCGTAGGCCCCGAGACAGGGGGCAATCAGCCCCAGCATTTT. This sequence encodes CSVGPETGGNQPQHF. The chain is built from TRBV29-1 and TRBJ1-5; 8 bases match TRBD1. CDR1 SQVTM and CDR2 ANQGSEA come from the germline V gene. The junction had 9 bases not matched to a gene; V was cut back by 6 bases and J by 2 bases. CDR3 length: 15 amino acids.